This T cell receptor (beta chain) was sequenced during a study of response to subunit inactivated influenza vaccine. Germline CDR1 SQVTM, CDR2 ANQGSEA. J gave up 15 bases and V 4 bases, and 5 bases lay outside the gene matches. The CDR3 covers 10 residues. This clonotype was recorded a few times. TCRdb called the RT-PCR reads again in MiXCR, with one record for every CDR3 protein. The repertoire has 500,000 to 700,000 distinct CDR3 sequences, approximately 20% of them found once; the top ten carry about 3%. These sequences were also reported in another study, on T cells expressing NK-cell markers. According to that study: UMIs were included in TCR beta cDNA generated by 5'RACE template switching. Beta-chain profiling covered CD3+CD56+NKG2C+, CD3+CD56+NKG2C- and CD3+CD56-NKG2C+ sorted subsets. For a few donors, these clonotypes were likewise the leading ones in the CD3+CD56-NKG2C+ fraction.

This TCR came from a man aged 50 or older who received an inactivated influenza vaccine. V is TRBV29-1 and J is TRBJ2-1; TRBD2 matches 8 bases. Here the sequenced sample was CD4+ T cells sorted from PBMCs, taken 12 days after vaccination. The DNA for the CDR3 is TGCAGCGTTGCCGGGACTAGAATGTTCTTC. Translating gives CSVAGTRMFF.